The 10 T cell receptor beta chains below all came from one sample that was sequenced in a study of cytomegalovirus exposure and HLA in healthy donors. 13 Jbeta primers and 60 Vbeta primers were used for the PCR. The protocol was immunoSEQ multiplex PCR, while the TCRdb copy is restricted to in-frame clones and leaves out a portion. The table lists roughly 120,000 clones, about 80% of them singletons. Sequencing was performed on PBMCs. Receptors were obtained from a human donor in good health.

The chain combines TRBV7-9 with TRBJ1-1, with 8 bases matching TRBD1. Germline V gives CDR1 SEHNR, CDR2 FQNEAQ (reference sequence). The CDR3 has 13 amino acids. Germline trimming cut 6 bases from V and 6 bases from J; bases unmatched to any gene: 6. This CDR3 is CASRPGQAPEAFF. CDR3 in DNA: TGTGCCAGCAGGCCGGGACAGGCCCCTGAAGCTTTCTTT.

This clone was seen more than once but under ten times. The V gene is TRBV11-2, the J gene TRBJ1-2, with D possibly TRBD1 on 6 matching bases. Trimming left V 5 bases short and J 0 bases short, with 13 bases between. Germline V lookup: CDR1 SGHAT, CDR2 FQNNGV. The CDR3 spans 15 residues. Here the CDR3 DNA reads TGTGCCAGCAGCCCCACGGACAGCACTAACTATGGCTACACCTTC. It specifies CASSPTDSTNYGYTF.

The rearrangement uses TRBV7-9 and TRBJ1-1; TRBD1 aligns across 8 bases. Germline CDR1 reads SEHNR; CDR2 reads FQNEAQ (reference sequence). The CDR3 is made up of 13 amino acids. V shed 5 bases and J 6 bases; nucleotides not matched to a gene: 5. The CDR3 coding sequence is TGTGCCAGCAGCCCGACAGGGGAGGCTGAAGCTTTCTTT. It encodes CASSPTGEAEAFF.

The rearrangement uses TRBV7-7 and TRBJ2-1, with TRBD2 matching 10 bases. CDR1 is SSHAT and CDR2 is FNYEAQ in the germline V gene (reference sequence). J was trimmed by 11 bases and V by 4 bases; bases with no gene match: 5. This CDR3 contains 13 residues. The CDR3 loop reads CASSSHSGGKQFF. The CDR3, as DNA: TGTGCCAGCAGCTCACATAGCGGGGGGAAGCAGTTCTTC. Looking up the rest from reference TRBV7-7 and TRBJ2-1 gives the full variable domain: GAGVSQSPRYKVTKRGQDVTLRCDPISSHATLYWYQQALGQGPEFLTYFNYEAQPDKSGLPSDRFSAERPEGSISTLTIQRTEQRDSAMYRCASSSHSGGKQFFGPGTRLTVL.

This chain links TRBV7-9 with TRBJ1-1, with TRBD1 matching over 8 bases. Germline CDR1 SEHNR, CDR2 FQNEAQ (reference sequence). The J segment lost 6 bases and the V segment lost 3 bases, leaving 9 bases of the junction unmatched. The CDR3 is 15 amino acids. The CDR3 is CASSFLPGGVSEAFF. CDR3 coding DNA: TGTGCCAGCAGCTTTCTTCCAGGGGGCGTTTCTGAAGCTTTCTTT.

This chain links TRBV5-4 with TRBJ1-2; the D is unclear. From germline, CDR1 is SGHNT and CDR2 YYREEE (reference sequence). Trimming pared 4 bases from V and 4 bases from J, leaving 20 bases between. The CDR3 extends over 16 amino acids. The CDR3 sequence is CASSPREGRLFYGYTF. The CDR3 nucleotides are TGTGCCAGCAGCCCGCGGGAAGGGCGTCTCTTCTATGGCTACACCTTC.

The CDR3 DNA reads as TGTGCCAGTAGTATAGCGGTAATGAACACTGAAGCTTTCTTT. Protein sequence: CASSIAVMNTEAFF. The rearrangement uses TRBV19 and TRBJ1-1; no definite D call. CDR1 and CDR2 from the germline V gene are LNHDA and SQIVND (reference sequence). V lost 1 base to trimming and J lost 0 bases, with 6 bases between them. The CDR3 loop spans 14 amino acids.

A word on this clone: One junction end does not reproduce the germline sequence, and a read error may be involved. This rearrangement joins TRBV9 to TRBJ2-7; 8 bases are a match to TRBD1. In germline, CDR1 is SGDLS, CDR2 YYNGEE. The CDR3 is 15 residues long. CDR3 DNA sequence: TGTGCCAGCAGCGAACAGCCGGGACAGGCACCTTTCATGCACTTC. This encodes CASSEQPGQAPFMHF. The complete variable domain, with remaining parts taken from reference TRBV9 and TRBJ2-7, reads DSGVTQTPKHLITATGQRVTLRCSPRSGDLSVYWYQQSLDQGLQFLIQYYNGEERAKGNILERFSAQQFPDLHSELNLSSLELGDSALYFCASSEQPGQAPFMHFGPGTRLTVT.

The CDR3 is CASSPGGGGMAFF. CDR3 bases: TGCGCCAGCAGCCCCGGAGGGGGGGGAATGGCTTTCTTT. The chain recombines TRBV4-1 with TRBJ1-1; D possibly corresponds to TRBD1 (6 bases). Germline-derived CDR1 and CDR2 are MGHRA and YSYEKL. The V end was cut by 4 bases, the J end by 11 bases, with 17 bases between. This CDR3 contains 13 residues.

V and J are TRBV10-3 and TRBJ2-7, with no clear D. This CDR3 contains 13 residues. Trimming removed 0 bases from V and 4 bases from J, with 7 bases in between. Germline V gives CDR1 ENHRY, CDR2 SYGVKD. This chain's CDR3 is CAISESFAYEQYF. The CDR3 nucleotides are TGTGCCATCAGTGAGTCTTTTGCGTACGAGCAGTACTTC.